This entry concerns a single TCR beta chain. What antigen it recognizes has not been identified. Base qualities are not at hand, and no much larger clone is one base apart. In total, approximately 700 healthy bone marrow donors made up the cohort. At the time of sampling, all cohort members were nominally healthy, though unrecorded immune exposures were likely present. The donor was CMV seropositive and was included in the group of 250 to 300 seropositive cohort members. A peripheral blood sample was provided by each donor, and peripheral blood mononuclear cells were used for TCR beta sequencing. Genomic DNA was extracted from the blood cell samples with the Qiagen DNeasy Blood Extraction Kit. The germline V gene sets CDR1 to SGHAT and CDR2 to FQNNGV. From V the trimming removes 5 bases and from J it removes 5 bases, while the gene matches leave 10 bases of the junction unaccounted for. The CDR3 sequence holds 16 residues, the cysteine and phenylalanine included. Kept here is only the CDR3 DNA, which spans 48 bases and is read in frame from base 1.

This entry is derived from a study of cytomegalovirus exposure and HLA in healthy donors (dated by TCRdb to the late 2010s). Concerning the study at large: An earlier analysis of 587 of the donors reported more than 250 Gb of sequence data and some 120 million unique TCR beta sequences from some 180 million T cells. A later analysis re-analyzed previously published TCR beta repertoires from roughly 690 donors and added high-resolution HLA genotyping to study TCR occurrence patterns. An early release covering over 500 HLA-typed donors comprised roughly 300 gigabases of sequencing data and around 80 million unique TCR sequences. To predict cytomegalovirus infection status, the study brought together high-throughput TCR immunosequencing, statistical association of individual TCRs with disease status, and machine learning. Among the 398 genotyped donors, about 85% belonged to the genetic ancestry cluster associated with self-reported Caucasian donors. All discovery cohort repertoires had been generated on a single sequencing platform. The aim of the study was to test whether cataloging public T cell receptors could identify signatures of past pathogen exposure. In a later genetic analysis, genome-wide SNP genotypes for about 65% of the roughly 700 donors were used, and that subset was treated as a discovery cohort. The number of typed donors differed by locus: about 620-630 for A, B, C, DRB1 and DQB1; 500 to 550 for DQA1; approximately 600 for DPA1; and around 470 for DPB1. The later analysis used no new phenotypic data to find candidate immune exposures, relying instead on TCR beta sequences and their occurrence across donors. Across around 400 genotyped donors of the cohort, an average of about 240,000 unique TCR beta nucleotide sequences per donor were sequenced, and roughly 20% of those sequences were non-productive. Besides the first cohort of hundreds of subjects, a separate validation cohort made up of 120 different subjects was used. The study profiled the T cell repertoires of hundreds of subjects by immunosequencing and related them to cytomegalovirus serostatus. An earlier analysis of approximately 630 of the donors applied high-throughput TCR beta sequencing to assess whether each TCR beta V gene segment acted as functional or pseudogenic. HLA typing covered class I and class II loci at four-digit resolution. Alongside the repertoire data, information on donor age, sex, ethnicity and CMV serostatus was compiled. A handful of DR-DQ haplotypes were handled as single units for association and clustering because linkage in the cohort was strong.

Library method: the immunoSEQ multiplex PCR assay. The multiplex PCR relied on a mix of 60 forward primers for TCR Vbeta segments and 13 reverse primers for TCR Jbeta segments. Amplification of the CDR3 region of rearranged TCR beta genes was performed with a multiplex PCR assay on genomic DNA. The amplified TCR beta libraries were sequenced on the Illumina HiSeq System as 87-base-pair reads. From the authors' description of their analysis: Across the 670 or so repertoires, a later analysis counted around 80 million unique TCR beta chains, 9 million to 14 million of which were shared by at least two donors. Raw reads were error-corrected and collapsed into unique sequences by a nearest-neighbor algorithm in which closely related sequences were merged to remove PCR and sequencing errors. V, D and J gene segments were assigned by aligning CDR3 sequences to IMGT reference sequences. For a sequence to be retained, a match of at least six nucleotides to both a V gene segment and a J gene segment was required. Rearrangements were classified as productive when the CDR3 lacked stop codons and remained in frame with V and J, and all other rearrangements were classified as non-productive. CDR3 was defined according to IMGT convention as the region running from the second conserved V-encoded cysteine to the conserved J-encoded phenylalanine. In an earlier analysis of around 600 of the donors, sequences lacking an unambiguous match to a single V gene segment were excluded. In an earlier analysis of some 590 of the donors, a V segment was called functional when productive rearrangements were above 56.7%, and segregating when the standard deviation between donors exceeded 5%. A statistical classification framework was built to diagnose cytomegalovirus status from the catalog of TCR beta chain sequences. In a later analysis, V and J genes were assigned by comparing TCR nucleotide sequences against IMGT/GENE-DB human TR gene sequences. The TCRdist pipeline was used in a later analysis to assign CDR3 sequences and most-parsimonious VDJ recombination scenarios. In a later analysis, every TCR beta chain was defined by the combination of its CDR3 amino acid sequence and its V-gene family, and reads without a unique V-gene family were dropped. A later analysis removed 600 or so highly shared, low-generation-probability nucleotide sequences to deal with suspected cross-contamination and a sequencing artifact. For each public chain, a later analysis derived a clonal expansion index from normalized ranks of inferred template counts within each repertoire. A later analysis computed generation probabilities with a VDJ recombination model fitted to out-of-frame rearrangements, and checked the results against IGoR. In a later analysis, hypergeometric tests were used to score TCR-TCR, TCR-HLA and TCR-CMV co-occurrence, with a repertoire-size bias correction applied to TCR pairs. False discovery rates were estimated in a later analysis by permuting HLA or CMV assignments 20 times. In a later analysis, co-occurring TCRs were grouped with DBSCAN, and TCRdist sequence similarity was added when clustering was performed within HLA-allele-positive subsets. Co-occurrence clustering excluded repertoires with fewer than 30,000 or more than 120,000 public chains, plus five with anomalous nucleotide sharing. TCRdb took this table from immuneACCESS and kept in-frame rearrangements with V and J called. Such tables lack part of the clones; where checked against another copy, unresolved V genes explain under half of the gap, and the rest is unexplained. That table furnishes V, J and clone size, whereas the DNA furnished D and trimming. This sample gives around 180,000 clones in total; about 86% of them show up just once. About 2% of the sample goes to the ten largest clones.

General conclusions and limits of the study: Presence/absence analyses assumed roughly uniform sequencing depth across donors, an assumption that may not hold. In an earlier analysis of approximately 590 of the donors, most TCR beta V segments appeared in productive rearrangements about 87% or about 30% of the time, broadly matching IMGT annotations. In this cohort, only TCR beta chains were sequenced, and detectable features were limited by the absence of alpha or paired-chain data. Linkage disequilibrium might explain the correlated functional status among segregating V segments, but an unknown experimental factor could not be excluded. In a later analysis, 16,951 TCR beta sequences were associated with specific HLA alleles at a false discovery rate of 0.05. A later analysis found that TCR association rates varied across HLA loci, with DRB1 alleles showing the most associated TCRs and HLA-C alleles the fewest. Strong co-occurrence of HLA alleles, especially DR and DQ, made assigning TCR associations to individual alleles difficult. In a later analysis, HLA-associated TCR beta chains showed more clonal expansion and lower generation probabilities than non-associated chains that were equally common. A later analysis found that most CMV-associated TCR beta chains appeared HLA-restricted, with HLA associations seemingly driven largely by CMV exposure. In both the original and validation cohorts, the classifier was reported to diagnose cytomegalovirus status with high specificity and sensitivity. A further reported finding was that TCR beta sequences accurately predicted the HLA-A and HLA-B alleles for most subjects in the first cohort. Some IMGT-functional V segments, including TRBV6-2 and TRBV6-3, could not be distinguished by the 87-base-pair reads and were therefore excluded. According to the authors, the approach could potentially be generalized to other disease states and immunological phenotypes. Three of the identified cytomegalovirus-associated TCR beta chains were confirmed in vitro to be specific for cytomegalovirus antigens. According to a later genetic analysis, donors in an Asian-associated ancestry cluster had fewer N-insertions in productive TCRs than the approximately 700-donor mean. The study listed 164 TCR beta chains as associated with cytomegalovirus. CMV serostatus was the only immune exposure information available for the cohort. While some public TCRs were present in many individuals, most TCR sequences turned up only very rarely across donors. The earlier analysis of 450 to 700 of the donors excluded 15 to 20 rarely observed V segments, including chromosome 9 orphons, because counts were too low. An association between a missense DCLRE1C variant and V-gene and J-gene trimming of TCR beta chains was found in a later genetic analysis and replicated in an independent cohort. A cluster of highly shared sequence variants was judged likely to represent a technical artifact of the sequencing pipeline. Several of the top co-occurrence clusters appeared to be linked to parvovirus B19, influenza, CMV and Epstein-Barr virus, according to a later analysis. Because HLA typing was missing for some donors at each locus, association tests included only the typed subset.

The sequence came from a woman under 30 in good health and CMV-seropositive. The sequencing sample was made of PBMCs. The rearranged segments are TRBV11-2 and TRBJ1-4; TRBD1 aligns with 8 central bases. The sequenced DNA is TGTGCCAGCAGCGCCCAACCGGGACAGGTAAATGAAAAACTGTTTTTT. Translated, it gives CASSAQPGQVNEKLFF.